This TCR beta chain was sequenced for a study of healthy donors' naive CD4 and CD8 T cells (dated by TCRdb to about 2015). About the investigation overall: Donor selection covered three age groups (20-25, 40-50 and 60-70 years) with roughly 6 people in each, and the resulting cohort had a mean age of 44 and was half female. For TCR alpha, a new primer set was designed to cover all functional IMGT alpha gene variants, and all other steps followed the beta-chain workflow. To check how TCR variation relates to lineage commitment, the researchers sequenced rearranged TCR alpha and beta chains taken from naive CD4+ and CD8+ T cells. The peripheral blood mononuclear cells came from some 19 individuals who were healthy and unrelated. Donors were HLA-typed by sequencing at HLA-A, -B, -C, -DRB1, -DQB1 and -DPB1 using the SBTexcellerator protocol, an ABI3130xl analyzer and SBTengine software. On the study overall, not on this receptor specifically: In both chains, CD4+ lineage was associated with a positively charged CDR3, and CD8+ lineage was associated with a negatively charged CDR3. Possible repertoire bias arising from homeostatic proliferation of naive T cells was not directly addressed. Because alpha and beta chains were sequenced in bulk and could not be paired, combined chain effects were not evaluated. Taken together, V genes, J genes and CDR3 charge appeared to account for roughly an eighth of the variance in CD4/CD8 propensity, mostly acting in an additive way. Naive CD4+ and CD8+ cells reportedly showed biased usage of most V and J gene segments, and this bias was consistent across donors and independent of HLA genotype.

CDR1 SGHAT and CDR2 FQNNGV are derived from the germline V gene. Trimming leaves V shorter by 1 base and J shorter by 1 base, with the junction holding 7 bases beyond the gene matches. Inclusive of the bounding cysteine and phenylalanine, the CDR3 is 17 residues long. The read is trimmed to its CDR3 DNA, 51 bases read in frame from base 1. TCRdb lists the instrument as 454 GS FLX Titanium. A previously published linear amplification protocol was used to construct TCR libraries from about 490 ng of total RNA. The Roche/454 Genome Sequencer with Titanium chemistry was used for sequencing. The authors processed their data as follows. Fewer than 100,000 rearranged TCR alpha transcripts were sequenced from a few of the healthy donors. Duplicate transcripts were removed, and unique TCR clonotypes were defined by the CDR3 junction according to IMGT nomenclature. In R 2.13.0, logistic regression modeled CD4 versus CD8 status on V and J genes, adjusting for donor effects, with Bonferroni correction for multiple testing. The public reads were reprocessed in TCRdb via fastp at Q25 and MiXCR, keeping in-frame beta chains. Entries that share a CDR3 protein sequence are merged under the most common genes and DNA. What appears here as the V and J calls and clone size reflects TCRdb's work, not the paper's. This sample gives approximately 200,000 distinct CDR3 sequences in total; 65% to 80% of them show up just once. Of the sample, roughly 2.3% is held by the ten largest clones.

This clonotype appeared once. Its antigen specificity is not known. Base qualities were left out, and no much larger clone turns up one base away. A single read constitutes weak evidence. Cells with a CD4+CD8-CD45RO-CD45RA+ profile were isolated by FACS and defined as naive CD4+ T cells, and those with a CD8+CD4-CD45RA+CD27bright profile were defined as naive CD8+ T cells. Sorting used antibodies against CD4 (RPA-T4), CD8 (SK1), CD27 (O323), CD45RA (HI100) and CD45RO (UCHL1). Sequencing was performed on naive CD4+ and CD8+ T cells sorted from blood, pooled from several donors. The meaning of the sample's cell subset or site label: FACS-sorted naive CD4+ (CD45RO-CD45RA+) and naive CD8+ (CD45RA+CD27bright) T cells. In this chain, TRBV11-2 is recombined with TRBJ2-3, with 8 middle bases fitting TRBD1. The clonotype originates from a pool of human donors in good health; the sample pools cells from several healthy donors. CDR3 loop: CASSLVRARGRTDTQYF. In nucleotide form, the sequence is TGTGCCAGCAGCTTAGTCCGGGCCAGGGGGCGCACAGATACGCAGTATTTT.